The sequence of this T cell receptor (beta chain) was determined in a study of blood T cell repertoires in COVID-19. Study-wide context: Sites across the United States, Italy and Spain contributed samples from acute and convalescent COVID-19. PBMCs, B-cell-depleted T cells, or T cells were the source of the cDNA or gDNA that made up the material.

A note on this clone: Other nucleotide sequences from this sample produce the same CDR3.

Authors' methods: Amplification with reference gene primers provided the estimates of nucleated cell counts. TCRdb keeps only in-frame clones here, not all; method: immunoSEQ multiplex PCR. The D gene and trimming were derived from the DNA, and the V and J assignments and clone size from that table. The table has some 180,000 clones, about 85% seen once; the top ten hold under 9.5%. CDR1 and CDR2 from the germline V gene are SGHRS and YFSETQ. This CDR3 is built from 14 residues. Trimming removed 0 bases at V and 0 bases at J, with 4 bases between. J is TRBJ1-5 and V is TRBV5-1, with D hard to call. Sequenced material: peripheral blood. The receptor's source is a woman aged 60-70 years with acute or convalescent COVID-19. The CDR3 region has the DNA TGCGCCAGCAGCTTGGACAGTAGCAATCAGCCCCAGCATTTT. It encodes CASSLDSSNQPQHF. Full variable domain (remainder filled in from reference TRBV5-1 and TRBJ1-5): KAGVTQTPRYLIKTRGQQVTLSCSPISGHRSVSWYQQTPGQGLQFLFEYFSETQRNKGNFPGRFSGRQFSNSRSEMNVSTLELGDSALYLCASSLDSSNQPQHFGDGTRLSIL.